This TCR beta chain was observed in a study of CD8+CD57+ T cells in acquired aplastic anemia. Genomic DNA was employed as the template in profiling TCR beta VDJ and CDR3. In TCRdb, the reads were re-called with MiXCR into one record per CDR3 protein. The data hold fewer than 200,000 distinct CDR3 sequences, with roughly 48% observed a single time. Trimming stripped 1 base from V and 1 base from J, with 9 bases between. The CDR3 totals 15 residues. The germline V gene encodes CDR1 LNHDA and CDR2 SQIVND (reference sequence). CD8+CD57+ cell expansion, shown by flow cytometry, had occurred in the patients selected for sequencing.

The material sequenced was sorted CD4+, CD8+, or CD8+CD57+ T cells (not recorded which) from PBMCs. The receptor comes from a human donor with aplastic anemia. V is TRBV19 and J is TRBJ2-3; either TRBD1 or TRBD2 may fit D (6 bases each). DNA of the CDR3: TGTGCCAGTAGTATAGGGGGGGCAGGCACAGATACGCAGTATTTT. Protein: CASSIGGAGTDTQYF.